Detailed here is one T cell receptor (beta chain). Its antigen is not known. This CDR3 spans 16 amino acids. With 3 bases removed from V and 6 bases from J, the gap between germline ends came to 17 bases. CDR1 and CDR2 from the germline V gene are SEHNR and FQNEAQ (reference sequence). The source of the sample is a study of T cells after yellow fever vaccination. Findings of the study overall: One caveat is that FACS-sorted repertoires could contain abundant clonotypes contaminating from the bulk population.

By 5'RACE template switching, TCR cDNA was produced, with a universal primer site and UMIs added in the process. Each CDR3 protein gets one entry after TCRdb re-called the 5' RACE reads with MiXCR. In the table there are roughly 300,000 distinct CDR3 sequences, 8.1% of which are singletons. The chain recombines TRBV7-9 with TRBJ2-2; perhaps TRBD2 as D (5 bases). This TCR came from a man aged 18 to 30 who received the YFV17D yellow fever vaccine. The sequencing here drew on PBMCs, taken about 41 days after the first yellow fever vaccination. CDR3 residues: CASSFRATGRAGELFF. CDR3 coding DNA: TGTGCCAGCAGCTTCCGAGCCACGGGGAGAGCCGGGGAGCTGTTTTTT.